This T cell receptor (beta chain) was recorded in a study of T cells after yellow fever vaccination. TCRdb re-called the 5' RACE reads through MiXCR, storing one row per CDR3 protein. This sample yields approximately 510,000 distinct CDR3 sequences, of which less than 25% are seen a single time; about 16% belongs to the top ten. This clonotype was counted only a few times. Sample: PBMCs, taken less than 25 days after the first yellow fever vaccination. The TCR was taken from a man between 18 and 29 years old who received the YFV17D yellow fever vaccine.

This CDR3 is CASSLGVAGLGDTQYF. CDR3 nucleotides: TGTGCCAGCAGCTTGGGGGTAGCGGGACTTGGGGATACGCAGTATTTT. The chain couples TRBV7-8 to TRBJ2-3; 8 nucleotides align to TRBD2. V gave up 3 bases and J gave up 6 bases; unmatched junction bases: 11. CDR1 is SGHVS, CDR2 FQNEAQ, per germline. This CDR3 is 16 amino acids long.